This paragraph covers one T cell receptor (beta chain) sequence. What it binds is not known. Produced via immunoSEQ multiplex PCR; TCRdb's table is partial and in-frame only. Of fewer than 85,000 clones in the sample, 80% to 90% were seen once. The data belong to a study of cytomegalovirus exposure and HLA in healthy donors. The V gene's germline CDR1 is SGDLS and CDR2 YYNGEE. V lost 2 bases to trimming and J lost 5 bases, with 16 bases between them. The CDR3 is 15 amino acids. Study-wide results and caveats: Listed as cytomegalovirus-associated were 150 to 200 TCR beta chains. Generally TCR sequences proved uncommon, though certain public TCRs appeared in numerous donors. Reported performance of the classifier showed diagnosis of cytomegalovirus status with high specificity and sensitivity. That first-cohort TCR clusters tended to co-occur in the roughly 120 validation repertoires was found in a later analysis.

The chain couples TRBV9 to TRBJ2-5, with D possibly being TRBD1 (7 bases). Sequencing input: PBMCs. The receptor was isolated from a young woman in good health and CMV-seropositive. The CDR3 nucleotides read TGTGCCAGCAGCGTTGGCGGGACAGCGGGCGAGACCCAGTACTTC. Translating gives CASSVGGTAGETQYF.